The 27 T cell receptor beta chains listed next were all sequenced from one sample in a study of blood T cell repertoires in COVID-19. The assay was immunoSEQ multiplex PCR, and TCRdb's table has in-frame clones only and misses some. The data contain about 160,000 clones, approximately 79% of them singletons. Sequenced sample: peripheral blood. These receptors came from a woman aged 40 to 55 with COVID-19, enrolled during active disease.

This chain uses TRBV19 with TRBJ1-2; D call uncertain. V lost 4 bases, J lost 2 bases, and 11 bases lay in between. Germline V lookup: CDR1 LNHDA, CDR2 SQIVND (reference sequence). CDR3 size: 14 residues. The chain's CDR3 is CASSRRQINYGYTF. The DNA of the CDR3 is TGTGCCAGTAGTAGGCGGCAGATAAACTATGGCTACACCTTC.

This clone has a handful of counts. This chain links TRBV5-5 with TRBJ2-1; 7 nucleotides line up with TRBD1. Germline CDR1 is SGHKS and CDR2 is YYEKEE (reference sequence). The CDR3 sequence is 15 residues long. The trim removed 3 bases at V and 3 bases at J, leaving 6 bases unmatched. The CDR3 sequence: CASSSTGTDYNEQFF. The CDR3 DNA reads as TGTGCCAGCAGCTCAACCGGGACAGACTACAATGAGCAGTTCTTC.

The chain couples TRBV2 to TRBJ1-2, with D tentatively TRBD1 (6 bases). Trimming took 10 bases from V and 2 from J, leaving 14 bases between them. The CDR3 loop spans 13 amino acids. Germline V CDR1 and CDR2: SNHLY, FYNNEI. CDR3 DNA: TGTGCCACCCAACCTCAGGGGAACTATGGCTACACCTTC. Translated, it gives CATQPQGNYGYTF.

The CDR3 nucleotides read TGTGCCAGCAGCTTGCCCTTTGCGGGGGATATGGAGACCCAGTACTTC. This sequence encodes CASSLPFAGDMETQYF. This sequence joins TRBV5-8 and TRBJ2-5; 7 nucleotides agree with TRBD2. The J segment lost 5 bases and the V segment lost 1 base, leaving 11 bases of the junction unmatched. This CDR3 spans 16 amino acids. The germline V gene has CDR1 SGHTS and CDR2 YDEGEE.

The CDR3 DNA is TGTGCCAGCAGCCTTTCGGGAGGTATGAACACCGGGGAGCTGTTTTTT. Translation gives CASSLSGGMNTGELFF. V is TRBV4-2 and J is TRBJ2-2; 7 nucleotides agree with TRBD2. The V gene end was trimmed by 4 bases and the J gene end by 1 base; junction bases not matched to a gene: 6. In germline, CDR1 is LGHNA, CDR2 YNFKEQ. This CDR3 contains 16 residues.

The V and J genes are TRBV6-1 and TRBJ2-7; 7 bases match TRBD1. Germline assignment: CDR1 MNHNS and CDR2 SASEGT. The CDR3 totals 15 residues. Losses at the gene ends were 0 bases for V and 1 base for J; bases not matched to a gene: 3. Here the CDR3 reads CASSEAWDRSYEQYV. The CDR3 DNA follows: TGTGCCAGCAGTGAAGCGTGGGACAGATCCTACGAGCAGTACGTC.

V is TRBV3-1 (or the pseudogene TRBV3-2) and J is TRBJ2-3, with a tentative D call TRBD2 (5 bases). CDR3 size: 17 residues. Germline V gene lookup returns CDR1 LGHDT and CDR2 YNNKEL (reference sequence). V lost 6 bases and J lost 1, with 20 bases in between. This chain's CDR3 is CASSSNNQRIRTDTQYF. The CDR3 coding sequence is TGTGCCAGCAGTTCGAACAACCAGCGGATCCGCACAGATACGCAGTATTTT.

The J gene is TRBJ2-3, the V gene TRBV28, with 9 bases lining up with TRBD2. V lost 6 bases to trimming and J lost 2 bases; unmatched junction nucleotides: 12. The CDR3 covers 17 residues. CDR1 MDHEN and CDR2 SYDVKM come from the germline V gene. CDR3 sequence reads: CASREFYVAGVTDTQYF. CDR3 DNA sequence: TGTGCCAGCAGAGAGTTTTATGTAGCGGGAGTCACAGATACGCAGTATTTT.

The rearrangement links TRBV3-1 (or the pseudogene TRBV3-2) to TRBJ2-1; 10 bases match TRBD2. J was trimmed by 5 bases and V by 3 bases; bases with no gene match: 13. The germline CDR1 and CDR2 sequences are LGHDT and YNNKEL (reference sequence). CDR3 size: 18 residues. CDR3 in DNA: TGTGCCAGCAGCCACCAAGGTCGGACTAGCGGCCTCAACAATGAGCAGTTCTTC. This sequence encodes CASSHQGRTSGLNNEQFF.

The CDR3 coding sequence is TGTGCCAGCAGCCCTAATCCAACTAATGAAAAACTGTTTTTT. Residues: CASSPNPTNEKLFF. The rearrangement links TRBV11-2 to TRBJ1-4, with D hard to call. This CDR3 comprises 14 residues. Per the germline V gene, CDR1 is SGHAT and CDR2 is FQNNGV. V was pared by 5 bases and J by 0 bases, with 7 bases between.

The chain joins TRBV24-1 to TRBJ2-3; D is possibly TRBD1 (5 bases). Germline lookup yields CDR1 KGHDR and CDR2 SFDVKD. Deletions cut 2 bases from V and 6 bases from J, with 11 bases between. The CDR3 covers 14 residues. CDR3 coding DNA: TGTGCCACCAGTGATTACCAGGGAAAGGATACGCAGTATTTT. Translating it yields CATSDYQGKDTQYF.

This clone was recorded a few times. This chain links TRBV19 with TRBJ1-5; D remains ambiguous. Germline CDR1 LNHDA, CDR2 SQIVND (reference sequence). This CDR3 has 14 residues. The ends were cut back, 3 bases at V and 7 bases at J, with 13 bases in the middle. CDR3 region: CASSIGGSGQPQHF. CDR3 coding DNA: TGTGCCAGTAGTATCGGAGGATCGGGACAGCCCCAGCATTTT.

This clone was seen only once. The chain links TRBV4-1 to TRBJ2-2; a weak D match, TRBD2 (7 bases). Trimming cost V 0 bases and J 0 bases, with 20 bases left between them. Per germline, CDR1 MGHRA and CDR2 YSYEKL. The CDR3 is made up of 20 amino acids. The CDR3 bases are TGCGCCAGCAGCCAAGAACACTGGGGGCGGGGGTCCGCGAACACCGGGGAGCTGTTTTTT. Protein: CASSQEHWGRGSANTGELFF.

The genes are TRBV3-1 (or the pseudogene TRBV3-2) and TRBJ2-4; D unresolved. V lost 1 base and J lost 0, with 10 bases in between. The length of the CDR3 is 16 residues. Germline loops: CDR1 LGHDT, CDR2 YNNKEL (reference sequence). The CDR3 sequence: CASSQGALIAKNIQYF. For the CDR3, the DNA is TGTGCCAGCAGCCAAGGGGCACTCATAGCCAAAAACATTCAGTACTTC.

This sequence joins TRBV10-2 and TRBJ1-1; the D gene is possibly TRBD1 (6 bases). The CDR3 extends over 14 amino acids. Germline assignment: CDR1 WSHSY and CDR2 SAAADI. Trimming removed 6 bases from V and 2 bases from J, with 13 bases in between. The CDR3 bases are TGCGCCAGCAGACAGGGTTTCGAAAACACTGAAGCTTTCTTT. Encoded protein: CASRQGFENTEAFF.

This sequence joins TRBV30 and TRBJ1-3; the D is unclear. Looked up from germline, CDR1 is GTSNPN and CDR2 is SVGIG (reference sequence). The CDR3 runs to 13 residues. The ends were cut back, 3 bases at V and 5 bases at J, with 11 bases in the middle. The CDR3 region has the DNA TGTGCCTGGAGGGAGGGCTCCAGAAACACCATATATTTT. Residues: CAWREGSRNTIYF.

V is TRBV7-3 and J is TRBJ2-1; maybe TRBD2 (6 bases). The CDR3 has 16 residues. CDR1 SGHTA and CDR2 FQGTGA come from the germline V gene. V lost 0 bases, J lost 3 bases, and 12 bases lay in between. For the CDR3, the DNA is TGTGCCAGCAGCTTAACCTTGGCGGGGATCTACAATGAGCAGTTCTTC. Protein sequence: CASSLTLAGIYNEQFF.

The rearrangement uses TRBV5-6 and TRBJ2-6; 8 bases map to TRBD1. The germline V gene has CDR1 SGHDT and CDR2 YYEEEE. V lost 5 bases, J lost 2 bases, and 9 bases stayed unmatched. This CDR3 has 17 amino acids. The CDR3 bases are TGTGCCAGCAGGCAACAGGGGGTTCGGACTGGGGCCAACGTCCTGACTTTC. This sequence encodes CASRQQGVRTGANVLTF.

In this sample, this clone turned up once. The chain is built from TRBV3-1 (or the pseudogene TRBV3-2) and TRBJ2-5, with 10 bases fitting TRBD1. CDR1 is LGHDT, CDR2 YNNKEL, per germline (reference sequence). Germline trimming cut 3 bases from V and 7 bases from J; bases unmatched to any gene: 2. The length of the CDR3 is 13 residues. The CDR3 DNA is TGTGCCAGCAGCCAGACAGGGGGCTCGACCCAGTACTTC. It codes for CASSQTGGSTQYF.

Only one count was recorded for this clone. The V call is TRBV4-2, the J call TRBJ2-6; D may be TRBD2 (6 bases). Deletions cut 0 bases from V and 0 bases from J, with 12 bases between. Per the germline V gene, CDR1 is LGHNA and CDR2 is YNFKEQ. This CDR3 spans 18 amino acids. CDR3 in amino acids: CASSQDLAASSGANVLTF. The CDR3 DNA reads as TGTGCCAGCAGCCAAGACTTAGCGGCTAGCTCTGGGGCCAACGTCCTGACTTTC.

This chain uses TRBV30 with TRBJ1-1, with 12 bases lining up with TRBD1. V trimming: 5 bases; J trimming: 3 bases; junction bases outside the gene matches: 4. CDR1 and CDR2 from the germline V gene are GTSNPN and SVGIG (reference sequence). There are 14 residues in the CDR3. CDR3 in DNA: TGTGCCTGGGGGACAGGGGGCGCGGACACTGAAGCTTTCTTT. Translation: CAWGTGGADTEAFF.

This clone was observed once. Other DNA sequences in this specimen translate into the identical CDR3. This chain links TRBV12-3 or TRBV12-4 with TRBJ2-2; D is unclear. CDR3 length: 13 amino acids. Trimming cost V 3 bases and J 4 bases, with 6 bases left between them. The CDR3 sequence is CASSFSLTGELFF. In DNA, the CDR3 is TGTGCCAGCAGTTTTTCCCTCACCGGGGAGCTGTTTTTT.

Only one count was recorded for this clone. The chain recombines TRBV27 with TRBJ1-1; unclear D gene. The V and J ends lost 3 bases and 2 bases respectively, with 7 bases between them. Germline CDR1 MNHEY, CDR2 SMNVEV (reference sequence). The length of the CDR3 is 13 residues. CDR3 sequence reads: CASSFRVNTEAFF. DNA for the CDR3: TGTGCCAGCAGTTTTCGCGTAAACACTGAAGCTTTCTTT.

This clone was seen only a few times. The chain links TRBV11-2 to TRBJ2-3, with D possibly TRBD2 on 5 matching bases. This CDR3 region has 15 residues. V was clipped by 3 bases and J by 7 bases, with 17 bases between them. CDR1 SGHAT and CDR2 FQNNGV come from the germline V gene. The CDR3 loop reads CASSFQSLAPNTQYF. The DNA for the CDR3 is TGTGCCAGCAGCTTCCAGTCGCTAGCACCAAATACGCAGTATTTT. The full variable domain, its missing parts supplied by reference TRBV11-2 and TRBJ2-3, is EAGVAQSPRYKIIEKRQSVAFWCNPISGHATLYWYQQILGQGPKLLIQFQNNGVVDDSQLPKDRFSAERLKGVDSTLKIQPAKLEDSAVYLCASSFQSLAPNTQYFGPGTRLTVL.

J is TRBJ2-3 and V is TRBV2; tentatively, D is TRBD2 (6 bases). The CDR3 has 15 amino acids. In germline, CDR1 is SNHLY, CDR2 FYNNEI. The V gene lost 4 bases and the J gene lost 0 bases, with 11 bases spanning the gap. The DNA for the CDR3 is TGTGCCAGCAGTGTAGGAGGGGCTAGCACAGATACGCAGTATTTT. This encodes CASSVGGASTDTQYF.

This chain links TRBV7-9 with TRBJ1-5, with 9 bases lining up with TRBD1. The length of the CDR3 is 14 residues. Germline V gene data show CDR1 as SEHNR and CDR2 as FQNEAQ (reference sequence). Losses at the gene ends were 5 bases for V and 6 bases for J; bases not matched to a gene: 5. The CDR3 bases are TGTGCCAGCAGCCCGGGACAGGGTGGTCAGCCCCAGCATTTT. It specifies CASSPGQGGQPQHF.

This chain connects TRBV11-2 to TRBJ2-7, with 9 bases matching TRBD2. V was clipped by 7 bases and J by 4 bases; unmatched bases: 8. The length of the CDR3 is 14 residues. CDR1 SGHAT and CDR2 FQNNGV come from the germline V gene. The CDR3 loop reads CASTVGTSSYEQYV. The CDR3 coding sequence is TGTGCCAGCACTGTTGGGACTAGCTCATACGAGCAGTACGTC.